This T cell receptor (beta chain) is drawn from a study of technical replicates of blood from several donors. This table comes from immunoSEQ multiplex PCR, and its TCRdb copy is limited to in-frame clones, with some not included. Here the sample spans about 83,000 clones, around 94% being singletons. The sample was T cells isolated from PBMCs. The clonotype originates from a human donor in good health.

This CDR3 is CARKTGGGGLGSYEQYF. The CDR3 DNA sequence: TGTGCCAGGAAGACAGGGGGGGGCGGCCTTGGTTCCTACGAGCAGTACTTC. This rearrangement joins TRBV19 to TRBJ2-7; 9 nucleotides agree with TRBD1. The CDR3 consists of 17 residues. The germline V gene encodes CDR1 LNHDA and CDR2 SQIVND (reference sequence). V was clipped by 9 bases and J by 1 base; unmatched bases: 16.